This passage covers 18 T cell receptor beta chains from one sample sequenced in a study of cytomegalovirus exposure and HLA in healthy donors (dated by TCRdb to between 2016 and 2019). The protocol used for the library was the immunoSEQ multiplex PCR assay. TCRdb carries this immuneACCESS record with in-frame sequences only. Its versions omit some clonotypes, under half of them owing to an unresolved V gene in the studies checked, with the rest unexplained. This sample lists 200,000 to 250,000 clones; around 80% were detected once. Jointly, the top ten make up about 14% of the sample. Sample: PBMCs. These receptors were obtained from a woman between 25 and 40 years old in good health and CMV-seropositive.

The chain joins TRBV29-1 to TRBJ1-1, with D tentatively TRBD1 (6 bases). Between the trimmed V and J ends, which lost 3 bases and 4 bases, there was a span of 18 bases. Germline V gives CDR1 SQVTM, CDR2 ANQGSEA. CDR3 length equals 15 residues. As DNA, the CDR3 is TGCAGCGTTGATAGGGGGGCAGGGAAAGCCACTGAAGCTTTCTTT. It codes for CSVDRGAGKATEAFF.

The chain links TRBV7-9 to TRBJ1-3; D not certain. Germline V gene sequence: CDR1 SEHNR, CDR2 FQNEAQ (reference sequence). Trimming pared 3 bases from V and 7 bases from J, leaving 4 bases between. The CDR3 is made up of 11 amino acids. This CDR3 is CASSFDNTIYF. The CDR3 DNA reads TGTGCCAGCAGCTTTGATAACACCATATATTTT. Variable domain in full (rest from reference TRBV7-9 and TRBJ1-3): DTGVSQNPRHKITKRGQNVTFRCDPISEHNRLYWYRQTLGQGPEFLTYFQNEAQLEKSRLLSDRFSAERPKGSFSTLEIQRTEQGDSAMYLCASSFDNTIYFGEGSWLTVV.

This clone was counted only a few times. The chain uses TRBV7-6 and TRBJ2-2; the match to TRBD2 covers 15 bases. The trim removed 5 bases at V and 5 bases at J, leaving 3 bases unmatched. CDR1 is SGHVS and CDR2 is FNYEAQ in the germline V gene. This CDR3 comprises 16 residues. CDR3 coding DNA: TGTGCCAGCAGCACGGGACTAGCGGGAGGTACCGGGGAGCTGTTTTTT. Translated, it gives CASSTGLAGGTGELFF.

The V gene is TRBV30, the J gene TRBJ2-7, with a weak D call TRBD1 (6 bases). Trimming shortened V by 0 bases and J by 2 bases, and 11 bases separated the two germline ends. Germline V lookup: CDR1 GTSNPN, CDR2 SVGIG (reference sequence). The CDR3 spans 14 residues. The DNA of the CDR3 is TGTGCCTGGAGTGTATTTGGGGGCGCCTACGAGCAGTACTTC. Translation gives CAWSVFGGAYEQYF.

This sequence joins TRBV18 and TRBJ2-7; TRBD1 matches 12 bases. V dropped 4 bases and J dropped 6; count of bases not matched to a gene: 4. Germline assignment: CDR1 KGHSH and CDR2 LQKENI. CDR3 size: 14 residues. CDR3 sequence reads: CASSQRDRGLEQYF. In DNA form, the CDR3 reads TGTGCCAGCTCACAAAGGGACAGGGGGCTCGAGCAGTACTTC.

This sequence joins TRBV15 and TRBJ2-7, with 13 bases that match TRBD2. The junction had 5 bases not matched to a gene; V was cut back by 5 bases and J by 4 bases. The germline V gene has CDR1 LNHNV and CDR2 YYDKDF (reference sequence). The CDR3 spans 15 residues. Here the CDR3 reads CATSRGLAGSYEQYF. DNA of the CDR3: TGTGCCACCAGCCGGGGACTAGCGGGATCTTACGAGCAGTACTTC.

This clone came up many times. V gene TRBV5-6 combines with J gene TRBJ1-2, with D possibly TRBD1 on 5 matching bases. The V gene's germline CDR1 is SGHDT and CDR2 YYEEEE. V was clipped by 5 bases and J by 7 bases, with 21 bases between them. CDR3 length: 15 residues. The CDR3 bases are TGTGCCAGCAGGTTCTATCCCGGGGGAGGTTTTGGCTACACCTTC. Protein sequence: CASRFYPGGGFGYTF.

Notes on this clone: This sample also contains other DNA sequences that code for the same CDR3. V usage is TRBV6-5 and J usage is TRBJ2-7; D is undetermined. Trimming pared 0 bases from V and 4 bases from J, leaving 7 bases between. Looked up from germline, CDR1 is MNHEY and CDR2 is SVGAGI. CDR3 size: 13 residues. The CDR3 protein is CASSYSDRYEQYF. The CDR3 DNA reads as TGTGCCAGCAGTTACTCGGACCGTTACGAGCAGTACTTC.

This sequence joins TRBV6-5 and TRBJ1-3, with a possible D match to TRBD1 (5 bases). The V gene lost 6 bases and the J gene lost 0 bases, with 12 bases spanning the gap. CDR3 size: 15 residues. CDR1 and CDR2 (germline): MNHEY, SVGAGI. CDR3 sequence (DNA): TGTGCCAGCAGCCGCGGACAATCCTCTGGAAACACCATATATTTT. It encodes CASSRGQSSGNTIYF.

About this clone itself: The sample holds other DNA sequences that translate to the same CDR3. V gene TRBV7-9 combines with J gene TRBJ2-7; 8 nucleotides agree with TRBD1. The V gene's germline CDR1 is SEHNR and CDR2 FQNEAQ (reference sequence). The CDR3 loop spans 12 amino acids. The J segment lost 5 bases and the V segment lost 4 bases, leaving 1 base of the junction unmatched. The CDR3 DNA sequence: TGTGCCAGCAGCTCGACAGGGGACGAGCAGTACTTC. Translating gives CASSSTGDEQYF.

The chain links TRBV2 to TRBJ2-1; TRBD1 matches 8 bases. The CDR3 spans 13 residues. Germline V gives CDR1 SNHLY, CDR2 FYNNEI. J lost 5 bases, V lost 6 bases, and 3 bases had no gene match. The CDR3 reads CASRPTGDNEQFF. CDR3 in DNA: TGTGCCAGCAGACCGACAGGGGACAATGAGCAGTTCTTC.

The CDR3 loop is CASSLQISSYNEQFF. The CDR3, as DNA: TGTGCCAGCAGCTTACAGATCAGCTCCTACAATGAGCAGTTCTTC. The chain recombines TRBV7-9 with TRBJ2-1; D is unresolved. Trimming shortened V by 2 bases and J by 0 bases, and 8 bases separated the two germline ends. CDR1 is SEHNR and CDR2 is FQNEAQ in the germline V gene (reference sequence). The length of the CDR3 is 15 residues.

This clone was seen only once. This rearrangement joins TRBV7-2 to TRBJ2-3; D may be TRBD2 (5 bases). The germline V and J ends were trimmed by 5 bases and 6 bases, with 12 bases remaining between them. The CDR3 runs to 13 residues. Germline V gene lookup returns CDR1 SGHTA and CDR2 FQGNSA. The CDR3 bases are TGTGCCAGCAGCATTGCGGAGCGGGATACGCAGTATTTT. It translates to CASSIAERDTQYF.

The V and J genes are TRBV7-9 and TRBJ2-6; no clear D. CDR1 SEHNR and CDR2 FQNEAQ come from the germline V gene (reference sequence). The ends were cut back, 1 base at V and 2 bases at J, with 6 bases in the middle. The CDR3 is made up of 15 amino acids. The CDR3: CASSLDSPGANVLTF. The CDR3 DNA reads as TGTGCCAGCAGCTTAGACAGCCCTGGGGCCAACGTCCTGACTTTC.

The chain uses TRBV11-3 and TRBJ1-1; 10 bases line up with TRBD1. CDR1 SGHNT and CDR2 YENEEA come from the germline V gene. With V trimmed by 5 bases and J by 4 bases, 4 bases remained unmatched. CDR3 length: 14 residues. CDR3 residues: CASSLRTGGTEAFF. The CDR3 DNA sequence: TGTGCCAGCAGCCTTCGGACAGGGGGCACTGAAGCTTTCTTT.

The chain is built from TRBV11-2 and TRBJ2-7, with D perhaps matching TRBD2 (5 bases). Germline V gene lookup returns CDR1 SGHAT and CDR2 FQNNGV. V lost 8 bases and J 1 base, leaving 9 bases between the germline ends. This CDR3 is 12 amino acids long. CDR3 in DNA: TGTGCCAGCCGGGGTAATTCCTACGAGCAGTACTTC. Translation: CASRGNSYEQYF.

This chain links TRBV27 with TRBJ1-1; possible D gene TRBD1, 6 bases. V was clipped by 6 bases and J by 4 bases, with 18 bases between them. The CDR3 spans 15 residues. CDR1 MNHEY and CDR2 SMNVEV come from the germline V gene (reference sequence). CDR3 nucleotide sequence: TGTGCCAGCAGCCCGCACCGAGGGGGATCCACTGAAGCTTTCTTT. Translating it yields CASSPHRGGSTEAFF.

The chain is built from TRBV19 and TRBJ2-7; 13 bases match TRBD2. Trimming took 3 bases from V and 1 from J; bases not matched to a gene: 3. CDR1 LNHDA and CDR2 SQIVND come from the germline V gene (reference sequence). This CDR3 is built from 16 residues. The CDR3 spells CASSITSGRVSYEQYF. The DNA of the CDR3 is TGTGCCAGTAGTATTACTAGCGGGAGGGTATCCTACGAGCAGTACTTC.